This passage covers 19 T cell receptor beta chains from one sample sequenced in a study of blood T cells in healthy people across ages (dated by TCRdb to 2015 to 2017). Library method: 5' RACE. Instrument used: Illumina HiSeq 2500. A second PCR of about 7 to 12 cycles was run with a J-beta primer mix and a sample-barcoded 5' primer. TCRdb reprocessed the public reads (quality trimming at Q25 with fastp, clone calling with MiXCR) and kept in-frame beta chains. Rows are unified per CDR3 protein, each entry keeping the most common DNA and genes. The sample table holds 980,000 or so distinct CDR3 sequences, of which roughly 48% were seen once. The ten most abundant clones make up 13% of the sample. The sequenced sample consisted of blood. All receptors derive from a young man in good health.

This clonotype came up a few times. This chain uses TRBV29-1 with TRBJ2-2; D is ambiguous. Per germline, CDR1 SQVTM and CDR2 ANQGSEA. The CDR3 covers 14 residues. V lost 4 bases and J 4 bases, leaving 13 bases between the germline ends. The CDR3 here is CSVVATRSTGELFF. The CDR3 DNA is TGCAGCGTTGTAGCCACCCGAAGCACCGGGGAGCTGTTTTTT.

A few counts support this clonotype. V gene TRBV28 combines with J gene TRBJ2-3, with 7 bases lining up with TRBD2. CDR3 length equals 15 residues. Trimming cost V 7 bases and J 1 base; bases outside gene matches: 8. Germline-derived CDR1 and CDR2 are MDHEN and SYDVKM. The CDR3 bases are TGTGCCAGCAATCCCGCAGGGAGGGGCACAGATACGCAGTATTTT. Translation gives CASNPAGRGTDTQYF.

This clonotype was seen a few times. This chain links TRBV7-3 with TRBJ1-5; the D is unclear. The CDR3 sequence is 13 residues long. The V end lost 5 bases, the J end lost 2 bases, and 7 bases lay between the germline ends. Looked up from germline, CDR1 is SGHTA and CDR2 is FQGTGA. For the CDR3, the DNA is TGTGCCAGCAGCCAGAATCGCAATCAGCCCCAGCATTTT. As protein: CASSQNRNQPQHF.

This clonotype was detected a few times. The chain links TRBV7-2 to TRBJ2-7; perhaps TRBD2 as D (6 bases). CDR1 is SGHTA, CDR2 FQGNSA, per germline. CDR3 size: 15 residues. The germline V and J ends were trimmed by 2 bases and 7 bases, with 18 bases remaining between them. This chain's CDR3 is CASSLMGLAMGEQYF. The CDR3 nucleotides are TGTGCCAGCAGCTTAATGGGCCTAGCGATGGGAGAGCAGTACTTC.

The J gene is TRBJ2-3, the V gene TRBV27; D remains unclear. V lost 2 bases, J lost 5 bases, and 8 bases lay in between. This CDR3 has 13 amino acids. Germline CDR1 and CDR2: MNHEY and SMNVEV (reference sequence). This CDR3 is CASSLRVRDTQYF. As DNA, the CDR3 is TGTGCCAGCAGTTTACGGGTCAGAGATACGCAGTATTTT.

V gene TRBV7-2 combines with J gene TRBJ1-4; possibly TRBD1 for D (6 bases). This CDR3 region has 18 residues. With 0 bases removed from V and 0 bases from J, the gap between germline ends came to 14 bases. In germline, CDR1 is SGHTA, CDR2 FQGNSA. The CDR3 DNA reads as TGTGCCAGCAGCTTAGCGCTCGGGACATCCACAACTAATGAAAAACTGTTTTTT. It yields the protein CASSLALGTSTTNEKLFF.

The table lists this clonotype with a few counts. The DNA for the CDR3 is TGCAGCGGCGGCAGGGTAGTCAGTGAAGCTTTCTTT. Protein: CSGGRVVSEAFF. V usage is TRBV29-1 and J usage is TRBJ1-1; possibly TRBD1 for D (5 bases). The germline V gene has CDR1 SQVTM and CDR2 ANQGSEA. The CDR3 covers 12 residues. The germline V and J ends were trimmed by 7 bases and 7 bases, with 16 bases remaining between them.

The chain carries TRBV6-2 or TRBV6-3 and TRBJ1-6; 7 bases fit TRBD1. V was clipped by 6 bases and J by 0 bases; unmatched bases: 11. The CDR3 runs to 18 residues. The germline V gene has CDR1 MNHEY and CDR2 SVGEGT. CDR3 sequence (DNA): TGTGCCAGCAGACGAGGAGACAGGGTCAGCTCCTATAATTCACCCCTCCACTTT. Translation: CASRRGDRVSSYNSPLHF.

This clonotype was seen only a few times. The chain links TRBV3-1 to TRBJ2-2; 9 positions agree with TRBD1. Germline CDR1 and CDR2: LGHDT and YNNKEL (reference sequence). This CDR3 contains 14 residues. V was pared by 4 bases and J by 7 bases, with 4 bases of the junction left unmatched. CDR3 in amino acids: CASSLGQGVGELFF. The CDR3 DNA sequence: TGTGCCAGCAGCCTGGGACAGGGCGTCGGGGAGCTGTTTTTT. Combining the CDR3 with reference TRBV3-1 and TRBJ2-2 gives the whole variable domain DTAVSQTPKYLVTQMGNDKSIKCEQNLGHDTMYWYKQDSKKFLKIMFSYNNKELIINETVPNRFSPKSPDKAHLNLHINSLELGDSAVYFCASSLGQGVGELFFGEGSRLTVL.

This clonotype was seen a handful of times. The chain carries TRBV11-2 and TRBJ2-3, with 10 bases that match TRBD2. In germline, CDR1 is SGHAT, CDR2 FQNNGV. The CDR3 extends over 17 amino acids. Trimming took 5 bases from V and 2 from J; bases not matched to a gene: 10. The CDR3 sequence: CASSKWSSGGITDTQYF. CDR3 DNA: TGTGCCAGCAGCAAGTGGTCTAGCGGGGGAATCACAGATACGCAGTATTTT.

V is TRBV7-2 and J is TRBJ1-2, with 7 bases aligning to TRBD1. Germline V lookup: CDR1 SGHTA, CDR2 FQGNSA. V gave up 5 bases and J gave up 5 bases; unmatched junction bases: 8. There are 14 residues in the CDR3. CDR3 residues: CASSPQGQPYGYTF. The CDR3 coding sequence is TGTGCCAGCAGCCCCCAGGGACAGCCTTATGGCTACACCTTC.

CDR3 sequence: CASNLGSGINEQFF. CDR3 nucleotide sequence: TGTGCCAGCAACCTTGGGAGCGGAATCAATGAGCAGTTCTTC. The chain has TRBV12-3 or TRBV12-4 and TRBJ2-1; maybe TRBD2 (5 bases). This CDR3 has 14 amino acids. V was cut by 7 bases and J by 6 bases, with 16 bases left in between.

For the CDR3, the DNA is TGCAGTGCTACTTGGACAGGGCGAGAGACCCAGTACTTC. Its protein is CSATWTGRETQYF. The chain joins TRBV20-1 to TRBJ2-7; TRBD1 matches 8 bases. The assigned J gene may be wrong: the sequence end matches TRBJ2-5 better. Germline V lookup: CDR1 DFQATT, CDR2 SNEGSKA (reference sequence). This CDR3 has 13 amino acids.

The chain uses TRBV20-1 and TRBJ2-4; weak D call: TRBD2 (6 bases). The CDR3 covers 11 residues. V was shortened by 6 bases and J by 13 bases, with 16 bases between the two germline ends. Germline V gene sequence: CDR1 DFQATT, CDR2 SNEGSKA (reference sequence). Written as DNA, the CDR3 is TGCAGTGCGGAGGGAGATGCCGGGCAGTACTTC. Its translation: CSAEGDAGQYF.

The chain links TRBV6-2 or TRBV6-3 to TRBJ1-2; D gene ambiguous. The CDR3 loop spans 10 amino acids. Between the trimmed V and J ends, which lost 10 bases and 7 bases, there was a span of 10 bases. The V gene's germline CDR1 is MNHEY and CDR2 SVGEGT. In DNA, the CDR3 is TGTGCCACATGGACGCGTGGCTACACCTTC. It is translated as CATWTRGYTF.

The chain joins TRBV20-1 to TRBJ1-2, with unresolved D. Per germline, CDR1 DFQATT and CDR2 SNEGSKA (reference sequence). This CDR3 is 12 amino acids long. V gave up 3 bases and J gave up 4 bases, with 9 bases separating them. Here the CDR3 reads CSARVGSYGYTF. The CDR3 nucleotides are TGCAGTGCTAGGGTGGGTAGCTATGGCTACACCTTC.

The chain employs TRBV3-1 and TRBJ1-2; D uncertain. The V end lost 4 bases, the J end lost 4 bases, and 16 bases lay between the germline ends. The CDR3 covers 15 residues. CDR1 is LGHDT, CDR2 YNNKEL, per germline (reference sequence). CDR3 in DNA: TGTGCCAGCAGCCCGACCCCAGGCAACATCTATGGCTACACCTTC. This encodes CASSPTPGNIYGYTF.

The chain couples TRBV29-1 to TRBJ2-3, with a tentative D call TRBD2 (7 bases). From germline, CDR1 is SQVTM and CDR2 ANQGSEA. CDR3 size: 15 residues. V shed 3 bases and J shed 2 bases, with 15 bases lying between them. CDR3 sequence reads: CSVEGGAPNTDTQYF. The CDR3 DNA reads TGCAGCGTTGAGGGGGGGGCGCCAAACACAGATACGCAGTATTTT.

V and J are TRBV29-1 and TRBJ2-7; tentative D call: TRBD1 (5 bases). Germline V lookup: CDR1 SQVTM, CDR2 ANQGSEA. The CDR3 totals 12 residues. The V and J ends lost 6 bases and 1 base respectively, with 10 bases between them. CDR3 nucleotides: TGCAGCGTGGCCCCAGGGTCCTACGAGCAGTACTTC. Its protein is CSVAPGSYEQYF.